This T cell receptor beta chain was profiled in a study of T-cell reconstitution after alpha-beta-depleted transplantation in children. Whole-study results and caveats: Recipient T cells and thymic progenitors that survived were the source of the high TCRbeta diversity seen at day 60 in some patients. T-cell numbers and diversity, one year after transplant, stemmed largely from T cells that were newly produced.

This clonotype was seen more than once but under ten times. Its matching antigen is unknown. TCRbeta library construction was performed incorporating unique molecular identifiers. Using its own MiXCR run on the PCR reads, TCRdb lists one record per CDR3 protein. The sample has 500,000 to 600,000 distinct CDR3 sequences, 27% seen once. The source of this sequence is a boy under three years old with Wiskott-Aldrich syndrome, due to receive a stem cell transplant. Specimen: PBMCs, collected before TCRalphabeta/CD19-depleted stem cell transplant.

The CDR3 protein is CATSDQGIRNEQFF. The CDR3 nucleotides read TGTGCCACCAGTGATCAGGGGATACGCAATGAGCAGTTCTTC. V gene TRBV24-1 combines with J gene TRBJ2-1; a possible D gene is TRBD1 (6 bases). Between the trimmed V and J ends, which lost 3 bases and 6 bases, there was a span of 11 bases. The length of the CDR3 is 14 residues. CDR1 is KGHDR, CDR2 SFDVKD, per germline.